The rows below give T cell receptor beta chains drawn from one sample of a study of CD8+CD57+ T cells in acquired aplastic anemia. From the reads, TCRdb called clonotypes with MiXCR, one entry per CDR3 protein. The table lists around 180,000 distinct CDR3 sequences, less than 50% of them singletons. The sequencing input was sorted CD4+, CD8+, or CD8+CD57+ T cells (not recorded which) from PBMCs. The receptors stem from a human donor with aplastic anemia. Both conserved end residues are part of each CDR3. D genes are given only for firm matches. Expanded clones get a size class; other rows say once, few or many, or leave the size out.

j_call clone_size d_call v_call cdr3_aa cdr3_nt
TRBJ1-2 NA NA TRBV10-3 CAISFERQLRGGYTF TGTGCCATCAGCTTTGAGAGACAGCTCCGGGGTGGCTACACCTTC
TRBJ2-3 few TRBD2 TRBV20-1 CSAELAGTDTQYF TGCAGTGCGGAACTAGCGGGCACAGATACGCAGTATTTT
TRBJ1-4 once NA TRBV10-2 CASSGGFGEKLFF TGCGCCAGCAGTGGAGGTTTTGGGGAAAAACTGTTTTTT
TRBJ2-1 NA NA TRBV7-6 CASSKQGLGYNEQFF TGTGCCAGCAGCAAACAGGGCTTGGGTTACAATGAGCAGTTCTTC
TRBJ1-2 once NA TRBV12-3/TRBV12-4 CASSWEGRDYGYTF TGTGCCAGCAGTTGGGAGGGGAGGGACTATGGCTACACCTTC
TRBJ1-1 NA NA TRBV2 CASLRLNTEAFF TGTGCCAGCCTTCGGTTGAACACTGAAGCTTTCTTT
TRBJ2-1 many TRBD1 TRBV24-1 CATSKVGTGSYNEQFF TGTGCCACCAGTAAGGTGGGGACAGGGAGCTACAATGAGCAGTTCTTC
TRBJ1-6 many NA TRBV9 CASSTEQGWYSPLHF TGTGCCAGCAGCACTGAACAGGGTTGGTACTCACCCCTCCACTTT
TRBJ1-2 once NA TRBV9 CASRGSYGYTF TGTGCCAGTAGAGGGAGCTATGGCTACACCTTC
TRBJ2-3 many TRBD2 TRBV20-1 CSAQRGGDTDTQYF TGCAGTGCTCAGCGGGGTGGGGACACAGATACGCAGTATTTT
TRBJ2-1 many TRBD1 TRBV7-9 CASSQGQGASNEQFF TGTGCCAGCAGCCAAGGACAGGGGGCAAGCAATGAGCAGTTCTTC
TRBJ1-5 once TRBD1 TRBV10-3 CAISAQGGLNQPQHF TGTGCCATCAGTGCCCAAGGGGGCCTCAATCAGCCCCAGCATTTT
TRBJ2-3 many TRBD1 TRBV5-1 CASSPVVTGLSDTQYF TGCGCCAGCAGCCCGGTGGTGACAGGGTTGTCAGATACGCAGTATTTT
TRBJ1-1 few NA TRBV10-2 CASSAQTFQEDTEAFF TGCGCCAGCAGTGCCCAGACATTCCAAGAGGACACTGAAGCTTTCTTT
TRBJ2-1 few NA TRBV2 CATTFGSGPYNEQFF TGTGCGACCACCTTCGGGAGCGGACCCTACAATGAGCAGTTCTTC
TRBJ1-4 many NA TRBV3-1 CASSFSEYGEKLFF TGTGCCAGCAGCTTCTCGGAATACGGGGAAAAACTGTTTTTT
TRBJ2-1 NA NA TRBV24-1 CATSDFKDEQFF TGTGCCACCAGTGATTTTAAGGATGAGCAGTTCTTC
TRBJ1-3 NA NA TRBV7-9 CASRRDRSSGNTIYF TGTGCCAGCAGACGGGACCGGAGCTCTGGAAACACCATATATTTT
TRBJ2-1 many TRBD1 TRBV20-1 CSAPDRIYNEQFF TGCAGTGCCCCGGACAGGATTTACAATGAGCAGTTCTTC
TRBJ1-5 many NA TRBV19 CASSIVQIKDNQPQHF TGTGCCAGTAGTATTGTCCAGATAAAGGACAATCAGCCCCAGCATTTT
TRBJ1-2 NA NA TRBV16 CASSQRVQDYGYTF TGTGCCAGCAGCCAAAGGGTACAGGACTATGGCTACACCTTC
TRBJ2-2 NA NA TRBV10-3 CAISDVINTGDLFF TGTGCCATCAGTGACGTAATAAACACTGGGGATCTGTTTTTT
TRBJ2-7 NA NA TRBV5-1 CASSLVAHEQYF TGCGCCAGCAGCTTGGTTGCGCACGAGCAGTACTTC
TRBJ2-3 NA NA TRBV14 CASSQSETGRTDTQYF TGTGCCAGCAGCCAATCAGAGACAGGGAGGACAGATACGCAGTATTTT
TRBJ2-1 many TRBD2 TRBV11-2 CASSLYSRAGGGVNEQFF TGTGCCAGCAGCTTATACTCCAGAGCGGGGGGTGGGGTGAATGAGCAGTTCTTC
TRBJ1-2 NA NA TRBV10-3 CAISAQDHNYGYTF TGTGCCATCAGTGCACAGGATCATAACTATGGCTACACCTTC
TRBJ1-3 NA TRBD1 TRBV9 CASSVGQGLVGNTIYF TGTGCCAGCAGCGTTGGACAGGGGCTCGTCGGAAACACCATATATTTT
TRBJ2-7 few TRBD1 TRBV29-1 CSPTVPWDRGLEQYF TGCAGCCCGACCGTCCCTTGGGACAGGGGCCTCGAGCAGTACTTC
TRBJ1-4 NA NA TRBV20-1 CSASSAGDEKLFF TGCAGTGCTAGTTCGGCAGGGGATGAAAAACTGTTTTTT
TRBJ2-3 many NA TRBV20-1 CSARAPGEQRPDTQYF TGCAGTGCTAGAGCCCCCGGGGAGCAGAGGCCAGATACGCAGTATTTT
TRBJ2-7 once TRBD2 TRBV19 CASSTAGLSSYEQYF TGTGCCAGTAGTACAGCGGGACTGTCCTCCTACGAGCAGTACTTC
TRBJ2-1 few TRBD1 TRBV10-2 CASSDPRGQDEQFF TGCGCCAGCAGTGATCCTAGGGGGCAGGATGAGCAGTTCTTC
TRBJ2-7 NA NA TRBV19 CASSPRGSFCEQYF TGTGCCAGTAGTCCCCGGGGCAGCTTCTGCGAGCAGTACTTC
TRBJ1-4 many NA TRBV24-1 CATSDASGANNEKLFF TGTGCCACCAGTGACGCGTCAGGAGCCAATAATGAAAAACTGTTTTTT
TRBJ2-1 few TRBD2 TRBV2 CASSLGTSGSNEQFF TGTGCCAGCAGCTTAGGGACTAGCGGGAGTAATGAGCAGTTCTTC
TRBJ1-5 NA NA TRBV20-1 CSASTSQGQNQPQHF TGCAGTGCTAGCACCAGTCAGGGGCAAAATCAGCCCCAGCATTTT
TRBJ1-2 NA NA TRBV3-1 CASSQVRAPYTF TGTGCCAGCAGCCAAGTACGGGCACCCTACACCTTC
TRBJ1-1 many NA TRBV12-3/TRBV12-4 CASRLGRLMNTEAFF TGTGCCAGCAGGCTGGGACGCCTCATGAACACTGAAGCTTTCTTT
TRBJ1-1 NA NA TRBV15 CATSRYNTEAFF TGTGCCACCAGCAGATACAACACTGAAGCTTTCTTT
TRBJ2-1 NA NA TRBV9 CASSVTPDPLEQFF TGTGCCAGCAGCGTCACTCCCGACCCTCTGGAGCAGTTCTTC
TRBJ2-7 NA TRBD1 TRBV24-1 CATQTGGSYEQYF TGTGCCACCCAAACAGGGGGCTCCTACGAGCAGTACTTC
TRBJ2-7 NA NA TRBV5-1 CASSPLRGGLEQYF TGCGCCAGCAGCCCCCTCCGGGGAGGTCTCGAGCAGTACTTC
TRBJ2-2 NA TRBD1 TRBV9 CASSVVGGSGELFF TGTGCCAGCAGCGTAGTAGGGGGCAGCGGGGAGCTGTTTTTT
TRBJ1-2 NA TRBD1 TRBV29-1 CSVDPGQGAYGYTF TGCAGCGTTGACCCGGGACAGGGCGCTTATGGCTACACCTTC
TRBJ1-2 NA TRBD1 TRBV29-1 CSVPPGQSNYGYTF TGCAGCGTCCCTCCGGGACAGAGTAACTATGGCTACACCTTC
TRBJ2-2 NA TRBD1 TRBV10-3 CATRTGNTGELFF TGTGCCACCAGGACAGGGAACACCGGGGAGCTGTTTTTT
TRBJ2-3 NA NA TRBV24-1 CATSDAGQTTDTQYF TGTGCCACCAGTGATGCGGGACAGACCACAGATACGCAGTATTTT
TRBJ2-5 NA NA TRBV2 CASSSSLGETQYF TGTGCCAGCAGTAGTTCACTAGGAGAGACCCAGTACTTC
TRBJ2-1 NA TRBD2 TRBV19 CASSPRLAGVRDEQFF TGTGCCAGTAGTCCCCGTCTAGCGGGAGTGAGGGATGAGCAGTTCTTC
TRBJ1-3 many NA TRBV7-2 CASSDVDRINTIYF TGTGCCAGCAGCGACGTCGACAGGATAAACACCATATATTTT
TRBJ2-6 NA TRBD1 TRBV19 CASSKGTGEANVLTF TGTGCCAGTAGTAAGGGTACAGGGGAGGCCAACGTCCTGACTTTC